The 28 T cell receptor beta chains below were found in one sample sequenced in a study of shared T cell receptors in the human thymus. Only in-frame clones appear in the TCRdb table, and some are missing; sequencing was by immunoSEQ multiplex PCR. The repertoire consists of some 760,000 clones, with roughly 88% occurring once and the leading ten covering roughly 0.01%. These records were also assigned to another study, of human thymus T cells.

The sample comprised thymocytes. Every receptor here comes from a girl in the first two years of life with a congenital heart defect.

The V call is TRBV5-8, the J call TRBJ1-5; 9 bases match TRBD1. The V segment lost 4 bases and the J segment 7 bases; nucleotides outside the gene matches: 9. From germline, CDR1 is SGHTS and CDR2 YDEGEE. The CDR3 has 15 amino acids. CDR3 bases: TGTGCCAGCAGCCGGACAGGGGATTTCGGGCAGCCCCAGCATTTT. It is translated as CASSRTGDFGQPQHF.

V usage is TRBV19 and J usage is TRBJ1-1, with a weak D call TRBD1 (5 bases). The CDR3 runs 15 residues. The germline V and J ends were trimmed by 3 bases and 1 base, with 12 bases remaining between them. CDR1 is LNHDA, CDR2 SQIVND, per germline (reference sequence). CDR3 loop: CASSIYRGANTEAFF. The CDR3, as DNA: TGTGCCAGTAGTATTTATAGGGGCGCGAACACTGAAGCTTTCTTT. Drawing the rest from reference TRBV19 and TRBJ1-1, the complete variable domain is DGGITQSPKYLFRKEGQNVTLSCEQNLNHDAMYWYRQDPGQGLRLIYYSQIVNDFQKGDIAEGYSVSREKKESFPLTVTSAQKNPTAFYLCASSIYRGANTEAFFGQGTRLTVV.

J is TRBJ2-1 and V is TRBV6-1; D might be TRBD1 (6 bases). Trimming left V 2 bases short and J 5 bases short, with 16 bases between. The CDR3 is 16 amino acids. Germline values: CDR1 MNHNS, CDR2 SASEGT. The CDR3 here is CASSEIDGQKHNEQFF. CDR3 nucleotides: TGTGCCAGCAGTGAAATAGACGGACAGAAACACAATGAGCAGTTCTTC.

CDR3 protein: CASRRRAVTNTGELFF. Written as DNA, the CDR3 is TGCGCCAGCAGACGTCGCGCGGTTACGAACACCGGGGAGCTGTTTTTT. The chain links TRBV5-1 to TRBJ2-2; D not certain. This CDR3 comprises 16 residues. Per the germline V gene, CDR1 is SGHRS and CDR2 is YFSETQ. V lost 5 bases and J 0 bases, leaving 14 bases between the germline ends.

This clone was picked up one time. The chain employs TRBV5-1 and TRBJ1-6, with D unclear. CDR1 is SGHRS and CDR2 is YFSETQ in the germline V gene. CDR3 size: 17 residues. Trimming took 3 bases from V and 7 from J, leaving 20 bases between them. In nucleotides, the CDR3 is TGCGCCAGCAGCTGGGGTATCGGACTGCGAAGGAATTCACCCCTCCACTTT. Its translation: CASSWGIGLRRNSPLHF.

As concerns this clone: Other DNA sequences in this specimen translate into the identical CDR3. The chain carries TRBV28 and TRBJ1-5, with TRBD1 identical over 10 bases. Germline loops: CDR1 MDHEN, CDR2 SYDVKM. The CDR3 contains 20 residues. The ends lost 3 bases at V and 0 bases at J; junction bases unmatched: 14. CDR3 sequence: CASSLGRWGTGADSNQPQHF. CDR3 DNA sequence: TGTGCCAGCAGTTTGGGTCGTTGGGGGACAGGGGCTGATAGCAATCAGCCCCAGCATTTT. Full variable domain (rest looked up from reference TRBV28 and TRBJ1-5): DVKVTQSSRYLVKRTGEKVFLECVQDMDHENMFWYRQDPGLGLRLIYFSYDVKMKEKGDIPEGYSVSREKKERFSLILESASTNQTSMYLCASSLGRWGTGADSNQPQHFGDGTRLSIL.

The chain joins TRBV5-1 to TRBJ1-5; TRBD1 matches 8 bases. Germline V gene lookup returns CDR1 SGHRS and CDR2 YFSETQ. The CDR3 loop spans 14 amino acids. The V gene end was trimmed by 4 bases and the J gene end by 4 bases; junction bases not matched to a gene: 4. The CDR3 region is CASSQDRVNQPQHF. The CDR3 coding sequence is TGCGCCAGCAGCCAGGACAGGGTGAATCAGCCCCAGCATTTT.

The chain combines TRBV28 with TRBJ1-4; D not resolved. This CDR3 has 15 amino acids. The germline gives CDR1 MDHEN, CDR2 SYDVKM. V shed 2 bases and J shed 0 bases, with 7 bases lying between them. CDR3 DNA sequence: TGTGCCAGCAGTTTACGGGAGCCAACTAATGAAAAACTGTTTTTT. This gives the protein CASSLREPTNEKLFF.

This sequence joins TRBV9 and TRBJ1-3; D uncertain. The CDR3 totals 18 residues. In germline, CDR1 is SGDLS, CDR2 YYNGEE. V gave up 0 bases and J gave up 0 bases, with 16 bases separating them. CDR3 region: CASSVGGWRSSSGNTIYF. The CDR3 region has the DNA TGTGCCAGCAGCGTAGGAGGTTGGAGGTCGAGCTCTGGAAACACCATATATTTT.

This rearrangement joins TRBV18 to TRBJ1-2; D gene unclear. The CDR3 totals 12 residues. Germline lookup yields CDR1 KGHSH and CDR2 LQKENI. V dropped 4 bases and J dropped 6 bases, with 9 bases sitting between them. The CDR3 reads CASSHTVDGYTF. For the CDR3, the DNA is TGTGCCAGCTCACATACGGTGGATGGCTACACCTTC.

The chain uses TRBV10-2 and TRBJ1-1, with 7 positions matching TRBD1. Trimming took 11 bases from V and 7 from J; bases not matched to a gene: 13. The CDR3 runs 13 residues. Per the germline V gene, CDR1 is WSHSY and CDR2 is SAAADI. CDR3 sequence reads: CAAGTAPMVEAFF. DNA for the CDR3: TGCGCCGCTGGGACAGCCCCGATGGTTGAAGCTTTCTTT.

The chain recombines TRBV11-2 with TRBJ1-3, with D tentatively TRBD1 (5 bases). The CDR3 spans 15 residues. Germline V gene data show CDR1 as SGHAT and CDR2 as FQNNGV. V dropped 5 bases and J dropped 4 bases, with 15 bases sitting between them. The CDR3 is CASSPGKGPGNTIYF. For the CDR3, the DNA is TGTGCCAGCAGCCCAGGGAAGGGTCCAGGAAACACCATATATTTT.

This sequence joins TRBV19 and TRBJ1-1; TRBD1 agrees at 8 bases. The CDR3 spans 14 residues. The V and J ends lost 5 bases and 6 bases, in that order; junction bases with no gene match: 8. Looked up from germline, CDR1 is LNHDA and CDR2 is SQIVND (reference sequence). CDR3 amino acids: CASSVRQGMAEAFF. The CDR3 DNA reads as TGTGCCAGTAGTGTACGACAGGGGATGGCTGAAGCTTTCTTT.

The V gene is TRBV10-2, the J gene TRBJ1-5, with D unresolved. V shed 2 bases and J shed 7 bases, with 12 bases lying between them. In germline, CDR1 is WSHSY, CDR2 SAAADI. The CDR3 consists of 14 residues. The DNA of the CDR3 is TGCGCCAGCAGTGAGACACCACACCCCCAGCCCCAGCATTTT. Translation gives CASSETPHPQPQHF.

The J gene is TRBJ1-6, the V gene TRBV27; D is perhaps TRBD1 (6 bases). V lost 8 bases to trimming and J lost 7 bases, with 12 bases between them. The CDR3 has 13 amino acids. Looked up from germline, CDR1 is MNHEY and CDR2 is SMNVEV (reference sequence). Here the CDR3 DNA reads TGTGCCAGCCGAGACAGGATGAATTCACCCCTCCACTTT. Protein product: CASRDRMNSPLHF.

The V and J genes are TRBV7-8 and TRBJ2-5; D may be TRBD2 (6 bases). The V end lost 0 bases, the J end lost 0 bases, and 14 bases lay between the germline ends. CDR3 length equals 17 residues. Looked up from germline, CDR1 is SGHVS and CDR2 is FQNEAQ. The CDR3 loop reads CASSLARRAPYQETQYF. The DNA for the CDR3 is TGTGCCAGCAGCTTAGCTCGGAGGGCCCCCTACCAAGAGACCCAGTACTTC.

The gene calls are TRBV7-9 and TRBJ1-3; 7 bases map to TRBD1. V dropped 2 bases and J dropped 0; count of bases not matched to a gene: 4. The CDR3 runs to 16 residues. Germline V gene data show CDR1 as SEHNR and CDR2 as FQNEAQ (reference sequence). The chain's CDR3 is CASSLPGTASGNTIYF. In DNA, the CDR3 is TGTGCCAGCAGCTTACCCGGGACAGCCTCTGGAAACACCATATATTTT.

The rearrangement uses TRBV4-2 and TRBJ1-5, with D maybe TRBD1 (5 bases). The V end was cut by 4 bases, the J end by 5 bases, with 9 bases between. Germline values: CDR1 LGHNA, CDR2 YNFKEQ. There are 13 residues in the CDR3. The CDR3 bases are TGTGCCAGCAGCCCTCTCAGGGATCAGCCCCAGCATTTT. It translates to CASSPLRDQPQHF.

The chain employs TRBV7-6 and TRBJ2-7; 10 bases are a match to TRBD2. The trim removed 1 base at V and 1 base at J, leaving 4 bases unmatched. The CDR3 loop spans 16 amino acids. The germline V gene has CDR1 SGHVS and CDR2 FNYEAQ. The CDR3 bases are TGTGCCAGCAGCTTAGTCACTAGCGGGGCTTCCTACGAGCAGTACTTC. Its translation is CASSLVTSGASYEQYF. The full variable domain, completed using reference TRBV7-6 and TRBJ2-7, is GAGVSQSPRYKVTKRGQDVALRCDPISGHVSLYWYRQALGQGPEFLTYFNYEAQQDKSGLPNDRFSAERPEGSISTLTIQRTEQRDSAMYRCASSLVTSGASYEQYFGPGTRLTVT.

The chain joins TRBV30 to TRBJ2-7; 7 bases line up with TRBD1. This CDR3 has 13 amino acids. Germline V lookup: CDR1 GTSNPN, CDR2 SVGIG (reference sequence). Losses at the gene ends were 1 base for V and 7 bases for J; bases not matched to a gene: 7. The CDR3 loop is CAWSETGQGEQYF. In DNA form, the CDR3 reads TGTGCCTGGAGTGAGACAGGGCAAGGGGAGCAGTACTTC.

The J gene is TRBJ2-5, the V gene TRBV6-5; 8 bases match TRBD2. V shed 0 bases and J 2 bases; nucleotides not matched to a gene: 5. Germline V lookup: CDR1 MNHEY, CDR2 SVGAGI. The CDR3 totals 16 residues. The CDR3 region is CASSYSGGTRQETQYF. In DNA, the CDR3 is TGTGCCAGCAGTTACTCAGGTGGGACTAGGCAAGAGACCCAGTACTTC.

The V and J genes are TRBV6-6 and TRBJ1-2, with 10 positions matching TRBD1. The CDR3 runs to 15 residues. Germline CDR1 is MNHNY and CDR2 is SVGAGI (reference sequence). V was clipped by 6 bases and J by 7 bases; unmatched bases: 11. The CDR3 sequence is CASSPAGQGICGYTF. The CDR3 nucleotides are TGTGCCAGCAGCCCAGCGGGACAGGGGATTTGTGGCTACACCTTC.

The chain is built from TRBV6-1 and TRBJ2-5, with 10 bases aligning to TRBD2. The CDR3 spans 15 residues. The V gene end was trimmed by 1 base and the J gene end by 5 bases; junction bases not matched to a gene: 4. Per the germline V gene, CDR1 is MNHNS and CDR2 is SASEGT. This CDR3 is CASSEELAGNETQYF. CDR3 nucleotide sequence: TGTGCCAGCAGTGAAGAACTAGCGGGGAACGAGACCCAGTACTTC.

The chain recombines TRBV5-1 with TRBJ2-3; D call uncertain. V lost 4 bases and J lost 3, with 9 bases in between. Germline assignment: CDR1 SGHRS and CDR2 YFSETQ. The CDR3 sequence is 13 residues long. The CDR3 loop is CASSPERTDTQYF. The CDR3 DNA sequence: TGCGCCAGCAGCCCAGAGAGGACAGATACGCAGTATTTT.

The chain combines TRBV28 with TRBJ2-1; 9 bases map to TRBD1. The V gene's germline CDR1 is MDHEN and CDR2 SYDVKM. The V gene end was trimmed by 3 bases and the J gene end by 1 base; junction bases not matched to a gene: 22. The CDR3 runs 22 residues. The CDR3 is CASSFNPYTGTGMKLSYNEQFF. CDR3 sequence (DNA): TGTGCCAGCAGTTTTAACCCATACACCGGGACAGGGATGAAACTTTCCTACAATGAGCAGTTCTTC.

V gene TRBV11-2 combines with J gene TRBJ2-7, with D maybe TRBD2 (6 bases). This CDR3 comprises 17 residues. V was pared by 3 bases and J by 1 base, with 19 bases between. CDR1 and CDR2 (germline): SGHAT, FQNNGV. The CDR3 loop reads CASSLGLTRKVSYEQYF. The CDR3 bases are TGTGCCAGCAGCTTGGGACTCACTCGTAAGGTTTCCTACGAGCAGTACTTC.

V is TRBV18 and J is TRBJ2-2; unclear D gene. V was shortened by 3 bases and J by 2 bases, with 22 bases between the two germline ends. The CDR3 is 19 amino acids. Germline CDR1 KGHSH, CDR2 LQKENI. CDR3 sequence reads: CASSPEGGWNDTNTGELFF. The DNA of the CDR3 is TGTGCCAGCTCACCCGAAGGTGGATGGAACGACACTAACACCGGGGAGCTGTTTTTT.

The J gene is TRBJ1-4, the V gene TRBV5-8; D perhaps matches TRBD1 (6 bases). The germline V gene has CDR1 SGHTS and CDR2 YDEGEE. The CDR3 sequence is 15 residues long. The V end lost 4 bases, the J end lost 5 bases, and 15 bases lay between the germline ends. The CDR3 sequence is CASSRRQEGNEKLFF. As DNA, the CDR3 is TGTGCCAGCAGCCGCCGACAGGAAGGGAATGAAAAACTGTTTTTT.